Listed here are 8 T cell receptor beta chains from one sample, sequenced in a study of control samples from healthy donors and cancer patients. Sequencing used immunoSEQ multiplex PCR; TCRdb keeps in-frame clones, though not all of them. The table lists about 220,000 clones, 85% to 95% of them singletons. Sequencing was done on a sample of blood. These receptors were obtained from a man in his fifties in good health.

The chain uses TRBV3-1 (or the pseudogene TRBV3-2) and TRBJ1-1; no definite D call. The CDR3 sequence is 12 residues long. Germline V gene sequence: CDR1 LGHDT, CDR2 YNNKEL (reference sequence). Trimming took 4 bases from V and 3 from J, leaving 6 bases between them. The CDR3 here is CASSRTDTEAFF. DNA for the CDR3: TGTGCCAGCAGCCGAACGGACACTGAAGCTTTCTTT.

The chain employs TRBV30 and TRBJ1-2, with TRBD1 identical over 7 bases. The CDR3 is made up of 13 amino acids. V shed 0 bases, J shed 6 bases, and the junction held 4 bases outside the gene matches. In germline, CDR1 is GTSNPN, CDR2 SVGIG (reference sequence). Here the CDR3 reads CAWSVKGADGYTF. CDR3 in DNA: TGTGCCTGGAGTGTAAAGGGGGCCGATGGCTACACCTTC.

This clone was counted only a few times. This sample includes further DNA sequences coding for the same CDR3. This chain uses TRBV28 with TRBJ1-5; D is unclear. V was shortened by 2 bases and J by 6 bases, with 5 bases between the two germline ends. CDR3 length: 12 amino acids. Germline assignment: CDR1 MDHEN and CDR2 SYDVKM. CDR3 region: CASSLEGQPQHF. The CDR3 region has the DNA TGTGCCAGCAGTTTAGAAGGTCAGCCCCAGCATTTT.

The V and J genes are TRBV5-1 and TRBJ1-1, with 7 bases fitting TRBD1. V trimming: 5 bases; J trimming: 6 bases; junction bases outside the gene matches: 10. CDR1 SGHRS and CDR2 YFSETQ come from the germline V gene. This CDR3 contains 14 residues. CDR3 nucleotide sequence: TGCGCCAGCAGGTTGACAGGGTCGTTCCCTGAAGCTTTCTTT. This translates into CASRLTGSFPEAFF.

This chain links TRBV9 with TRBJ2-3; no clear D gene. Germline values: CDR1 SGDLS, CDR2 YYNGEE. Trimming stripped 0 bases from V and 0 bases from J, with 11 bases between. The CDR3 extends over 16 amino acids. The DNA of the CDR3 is TGTGCCAGCAGCGTAGGGGCAGGCCGTAGCACAGATACGCAGTATTTT. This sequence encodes CASSVGAGRSTDTQYF.

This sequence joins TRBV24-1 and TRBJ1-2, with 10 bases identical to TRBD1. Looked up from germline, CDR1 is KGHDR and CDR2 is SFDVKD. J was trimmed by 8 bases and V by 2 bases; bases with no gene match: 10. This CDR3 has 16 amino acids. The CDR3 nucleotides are TGTGCCACCAGTGATTCGCCGGGACAGGGGCTTCCGGGCTACACCTTC. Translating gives CATSDSPGQGLPGYTF.

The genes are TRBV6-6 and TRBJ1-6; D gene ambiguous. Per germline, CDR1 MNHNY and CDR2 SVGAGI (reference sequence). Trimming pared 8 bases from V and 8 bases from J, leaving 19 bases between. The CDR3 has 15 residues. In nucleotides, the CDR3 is TGTGCCAGCGGGCCCGGCTCCCGGTGGGATTCACCCCTCCACTTT. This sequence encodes CASGPGSRWDSPLHF.

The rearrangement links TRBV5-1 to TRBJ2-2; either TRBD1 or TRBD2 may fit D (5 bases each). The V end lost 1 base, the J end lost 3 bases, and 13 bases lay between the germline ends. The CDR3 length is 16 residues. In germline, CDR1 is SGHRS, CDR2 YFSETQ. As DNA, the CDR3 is TGCGCCAGCAGCTTGACTTGGGACCGCTACACCGGGGAGCTGTTTTTT. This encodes CASSLTWDRYTGELFF.